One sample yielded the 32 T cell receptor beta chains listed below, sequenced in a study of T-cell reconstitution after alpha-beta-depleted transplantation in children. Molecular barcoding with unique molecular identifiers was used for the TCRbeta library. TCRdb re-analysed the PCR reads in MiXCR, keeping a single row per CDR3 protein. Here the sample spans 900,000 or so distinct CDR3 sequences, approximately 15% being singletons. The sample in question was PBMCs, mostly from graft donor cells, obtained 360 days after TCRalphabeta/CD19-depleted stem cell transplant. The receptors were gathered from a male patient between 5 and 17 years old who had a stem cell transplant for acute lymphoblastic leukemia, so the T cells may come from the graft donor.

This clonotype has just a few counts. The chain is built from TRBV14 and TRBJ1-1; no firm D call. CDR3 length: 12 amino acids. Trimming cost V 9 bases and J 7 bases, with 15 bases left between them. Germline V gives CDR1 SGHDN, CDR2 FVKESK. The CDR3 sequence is CASSSVGIEAFF. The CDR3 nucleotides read TGTGCCAGTTCTTCCGTCGGGATTGAAGCTTTCTTT.

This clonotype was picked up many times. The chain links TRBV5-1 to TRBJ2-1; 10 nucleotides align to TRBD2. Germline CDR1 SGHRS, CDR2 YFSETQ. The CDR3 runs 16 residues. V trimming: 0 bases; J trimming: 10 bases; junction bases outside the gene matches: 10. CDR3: CASSLEMGLAGDEQFF. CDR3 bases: TGCGCCAGCAGCTTGGAGATGGGCCTAGCGGGAGACGAGCAGTTCTTC.

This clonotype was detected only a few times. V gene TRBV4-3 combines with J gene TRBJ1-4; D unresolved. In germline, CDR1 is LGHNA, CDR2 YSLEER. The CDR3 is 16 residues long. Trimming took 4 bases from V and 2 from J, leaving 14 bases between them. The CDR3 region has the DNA TGCGCCAGCAGCCTGTGGTACATGAAGACTAATGAAAAACTGTTTTTT. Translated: CASSLWYMKTNEKLFF.

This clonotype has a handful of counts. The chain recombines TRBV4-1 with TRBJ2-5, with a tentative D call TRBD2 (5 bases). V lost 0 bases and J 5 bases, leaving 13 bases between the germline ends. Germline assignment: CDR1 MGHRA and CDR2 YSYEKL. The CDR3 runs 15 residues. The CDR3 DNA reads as TGCGCCAGCAGCCAAGATCCCCGAGGGTGGGAGACCCAGTACTTC. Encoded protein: CASSQDPRGWETQYF.

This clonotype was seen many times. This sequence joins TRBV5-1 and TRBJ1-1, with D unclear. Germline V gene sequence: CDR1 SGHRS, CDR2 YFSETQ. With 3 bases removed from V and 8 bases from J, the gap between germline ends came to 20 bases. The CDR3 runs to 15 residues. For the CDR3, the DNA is TGCGCCAGCAGCTGGATGGGGTCCCGAGCAGAGGAAGCTTTCTTT. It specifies CASSWMGSRAEEAFF.

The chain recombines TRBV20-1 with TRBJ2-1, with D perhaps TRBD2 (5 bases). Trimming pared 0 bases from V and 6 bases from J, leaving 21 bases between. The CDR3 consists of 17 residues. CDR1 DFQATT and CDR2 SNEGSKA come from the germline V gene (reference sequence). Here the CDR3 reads CSARDGRLYMGSNEQFF. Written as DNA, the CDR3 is TGCAGTGCTAGAGACGGGCGGTTATACATGGGGAGCAATGAGCAGTTCTTC.

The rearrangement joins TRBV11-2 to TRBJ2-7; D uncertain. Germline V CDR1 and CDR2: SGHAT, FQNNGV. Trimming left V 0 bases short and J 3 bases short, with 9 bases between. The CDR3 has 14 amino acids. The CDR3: CASSLEQFSYEQYF. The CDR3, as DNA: TGTGCCAGCAGCTTAGAGCAATTTAGCTACGAGCAGTACTTC. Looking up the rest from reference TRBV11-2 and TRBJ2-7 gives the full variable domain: EAGVAQSPRYKIIEKRQSVAFWCNPISGHATLYWYQQILGQGPKLLIQFQNNGVVDDSQLPKDRFSAERLKGVDSTLKIQPAKLEDSAVYLCASSLEQFSYEQYFGPGTRLTVT.

Here the CDR3 DNA reads TGCGCCAGCAGCTTCCCCCGGGACAGCTACACAGATACGCAGTATTTT. Its protein is CASSFPRDSYTDTQYF. The chain uses TRBV5-1 and TRBJ2-3; 7 nucleotides line up with TRBD1. CDR3 length: 16 amino acids. The J segment lost 2 bases and the V segment lost 2 bases, leaving 8 bases of the junction unmatched. From germline, CDR1 is SGHRS and CDR2 YFSETQ.

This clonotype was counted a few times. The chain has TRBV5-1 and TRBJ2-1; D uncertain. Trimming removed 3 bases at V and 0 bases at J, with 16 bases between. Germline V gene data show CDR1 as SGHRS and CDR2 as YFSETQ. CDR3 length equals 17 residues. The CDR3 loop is CASSWGGRPSSYNEQFF. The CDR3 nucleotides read TGCGCCAGCAGCTGGGGTGGACGCCCGAGCTCCTACAATGAGCAGTTCTTC.

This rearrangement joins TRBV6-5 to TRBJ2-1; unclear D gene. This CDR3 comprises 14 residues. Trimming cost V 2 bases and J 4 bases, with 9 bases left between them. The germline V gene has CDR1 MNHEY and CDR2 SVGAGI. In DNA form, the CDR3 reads TGTGCCAGCAGTTACCCTCCCGAATACAATGAGCAGTTCTTC. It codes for CASSYPPEYNEQFF.

The CDR3 DNA follows: TGTGCCTGGAGTTTAGGGGCAGCTGGGGCCAACGTCCTGACTTTC. As protein: CAWSLGAAGANVLTF. The chain joins TRBV30 to TRBJ2-6; tentative D call: TRBD1 (5 bases). The V gene lost 2 bases and the J gene lost 2 bases, with 10 bases spanning the gap. Germline V gene sequence: CDR1 GTSNPN, CDR2 SVGIG (reference sequence). This CDR3 has 15 amino acids.

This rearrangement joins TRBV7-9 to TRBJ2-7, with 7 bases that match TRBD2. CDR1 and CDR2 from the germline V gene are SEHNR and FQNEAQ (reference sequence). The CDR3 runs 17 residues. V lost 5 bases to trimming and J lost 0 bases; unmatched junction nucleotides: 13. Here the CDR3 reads CASSKGRGSPSSYEQYF. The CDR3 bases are TGTGCCAGCAGCAAGGGGAGGGGCTCCCCAAGCTCCTACGAGCAGTACTTC.

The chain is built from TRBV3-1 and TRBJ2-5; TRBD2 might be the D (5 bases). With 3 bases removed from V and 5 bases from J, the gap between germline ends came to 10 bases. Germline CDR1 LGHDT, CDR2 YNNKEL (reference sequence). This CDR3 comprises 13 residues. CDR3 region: CASSHGGWETQYF. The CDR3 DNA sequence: TGTGCCAGCAGCCACGGAGGATGGGAGACCCAGTACTTC.

The DNA of the CDR3 is TGCAGTGCTAGCAGTGACGGGGGTTCCTACAATGAGCAGTTCTTC. The encoded protein is CSASSDGGSYNEQFF. The chain combines TRBV20-1 with TRBJ2-1; maybe TRBD2 (6 bases). The CDR3 runs to 15 residues. CDR1 is DFQATT, CDR2 SNEGSKA, per germline (reference sequence). V lost 3 bases, J lost 1 base, and 13 bases lay in between.

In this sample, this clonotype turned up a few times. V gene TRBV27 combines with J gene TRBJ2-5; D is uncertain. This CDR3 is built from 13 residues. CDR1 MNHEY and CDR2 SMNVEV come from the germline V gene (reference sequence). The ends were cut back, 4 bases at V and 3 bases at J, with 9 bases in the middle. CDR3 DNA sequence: TGTGCCAGCAGTTCCCACAGAGAAGAGACCCAGTACTTC. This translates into CASSSHREETQYF.

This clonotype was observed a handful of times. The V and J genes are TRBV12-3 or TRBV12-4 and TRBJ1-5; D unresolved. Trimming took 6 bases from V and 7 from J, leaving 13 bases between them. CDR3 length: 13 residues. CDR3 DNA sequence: TGTGCCAGCAGCCGGGTCCGCGGGCAGCCCCAGCATTTT. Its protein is CASSRVRGQPQHF.

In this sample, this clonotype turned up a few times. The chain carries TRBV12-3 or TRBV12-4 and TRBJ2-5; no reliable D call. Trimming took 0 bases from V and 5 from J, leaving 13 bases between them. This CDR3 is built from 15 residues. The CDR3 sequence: CASSLAPLLAETQYF. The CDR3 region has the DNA TGTGCCAGCAGTTTAGCTCCATTACTTGCCGAGACCCAGTACTTC.

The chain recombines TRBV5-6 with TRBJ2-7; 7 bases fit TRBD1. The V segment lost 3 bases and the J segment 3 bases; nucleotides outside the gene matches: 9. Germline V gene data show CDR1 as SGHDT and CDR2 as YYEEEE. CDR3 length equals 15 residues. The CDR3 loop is CASSWGLTGVYEQYF. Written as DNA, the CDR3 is TGTGCCAGCAGCTGGGGCTTAACAGGGGTCTACGAGCAGTACTTC.

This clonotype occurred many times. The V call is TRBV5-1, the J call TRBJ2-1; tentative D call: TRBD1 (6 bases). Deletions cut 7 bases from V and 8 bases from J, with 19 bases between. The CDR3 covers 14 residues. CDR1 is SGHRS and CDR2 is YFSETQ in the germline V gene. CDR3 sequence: CASSLYRVRDEQFF. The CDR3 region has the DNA TGCGCCAGCTCCTTATACAGGGTTCGAGATGAGCAGTTCTTC.

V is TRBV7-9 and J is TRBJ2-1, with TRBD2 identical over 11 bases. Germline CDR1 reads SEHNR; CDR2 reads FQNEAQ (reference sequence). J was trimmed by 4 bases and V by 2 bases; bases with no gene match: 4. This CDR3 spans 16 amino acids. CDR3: CASSLIASGRYNEQFF. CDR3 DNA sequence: TGTGCCAGCAGCTTAATCGCTAGCGGGAGGTACAATGAGCAGTTCTTC.

The CDR3 bases are TGTGCCAGCAGCTCACCGGGACAGGGGGAAAAACTGTTTTTT. The encoded protein is CASSSPGQGEKLFF. The chain employs TRBV7-2 and TRBJ1-4, with 10 bases identical to TRBD1. With V trimmed by 4 bases and J by 8 bases, 4 bases remained unmatched. There are 14 residues in the CDR3. The germline gives CDR1 SGHTA, CDR2 FQGNSA.

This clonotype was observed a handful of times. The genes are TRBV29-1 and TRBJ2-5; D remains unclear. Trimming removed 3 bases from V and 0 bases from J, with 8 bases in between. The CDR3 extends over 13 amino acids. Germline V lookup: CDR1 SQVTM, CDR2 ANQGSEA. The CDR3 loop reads CSVDPRNQETQYF. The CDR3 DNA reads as TGCAGCGTTGACCCTCGGAACCAAGAGACCCAGTACTTC.

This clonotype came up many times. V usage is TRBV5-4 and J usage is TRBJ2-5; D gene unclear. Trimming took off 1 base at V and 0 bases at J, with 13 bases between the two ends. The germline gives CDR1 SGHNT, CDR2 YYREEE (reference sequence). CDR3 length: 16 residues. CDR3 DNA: TGTGCCAGCAGCTTGCGAACTTCCCCACACCAAGAGACCCAGTACTTC. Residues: CASSLRTSPHQETQYF.

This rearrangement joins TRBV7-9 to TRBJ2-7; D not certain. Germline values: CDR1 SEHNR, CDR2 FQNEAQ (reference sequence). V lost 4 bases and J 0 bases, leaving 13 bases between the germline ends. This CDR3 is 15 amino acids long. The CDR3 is CASSSFGSSSYEQYF. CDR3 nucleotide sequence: TGTGCCAGCAGCTCCTTCGGTTCCAGCTCCTACGAGCAGTACTTC. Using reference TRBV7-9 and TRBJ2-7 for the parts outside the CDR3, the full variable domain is DTGVSQNPRHKITKRGQNVTFRCDPISEHNRLYWYRQTLGQGPEFLTYFQNEAQLEKSRLLSDRFSAERPKGSFSTLEIQRTEQGDSAMYLCASSSFGSSSYEQYFGPGTRLTVT.

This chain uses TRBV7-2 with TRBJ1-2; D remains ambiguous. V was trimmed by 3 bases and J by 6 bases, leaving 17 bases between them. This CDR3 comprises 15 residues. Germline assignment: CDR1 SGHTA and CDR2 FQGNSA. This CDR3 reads CASSFRAPLEDGYTF. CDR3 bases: TGTGCCAGCAGCTTCCGGGCTCCCCTAGAAGATGGCTACACCTTC. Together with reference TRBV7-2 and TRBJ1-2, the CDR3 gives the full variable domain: GAGVSQSPSNKVTEKGKDVELRCDPISGHTALYWYRQSLGQGLEFLIYFQGNSAPDKSGLPSDRFSAERTGGSVSTLTIQRTQQEDSAVYLCASSFRAPLEDGYTFGSGTRLTVV.

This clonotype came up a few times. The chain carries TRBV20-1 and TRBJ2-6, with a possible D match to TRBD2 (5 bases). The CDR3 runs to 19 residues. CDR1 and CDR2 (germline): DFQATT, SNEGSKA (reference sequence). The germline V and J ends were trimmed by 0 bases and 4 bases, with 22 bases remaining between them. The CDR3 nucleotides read TGCAGTGCTAGAGACGGCCAAGCGGTGGCCGGATGGGGGGCCAACGTCCTGACTTTC. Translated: CSARDGQAVAGWGANVLTF.

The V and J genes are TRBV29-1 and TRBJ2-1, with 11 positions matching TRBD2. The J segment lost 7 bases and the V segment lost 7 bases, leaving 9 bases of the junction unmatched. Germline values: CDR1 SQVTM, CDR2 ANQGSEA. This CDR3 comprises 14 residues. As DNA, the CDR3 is TGCAGCGCCCTCCAGACTAGCGGGATGAATGAGCAGTTCTTC. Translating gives CSALQTSGMNEQFF.

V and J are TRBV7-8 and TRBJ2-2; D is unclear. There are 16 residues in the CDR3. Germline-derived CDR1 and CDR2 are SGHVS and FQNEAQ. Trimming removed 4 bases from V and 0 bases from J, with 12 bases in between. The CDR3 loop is CASSWTRRPNTGELFF. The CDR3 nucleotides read TGTGCCAGCAGCTGGACCCGGCGCCCGAACACCGGGGAGCTGTTTTTT.

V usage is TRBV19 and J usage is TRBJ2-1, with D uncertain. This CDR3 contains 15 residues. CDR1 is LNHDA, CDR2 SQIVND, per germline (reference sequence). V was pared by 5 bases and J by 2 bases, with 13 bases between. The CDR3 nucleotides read TGTGCCAGTAGTCTTGGATATTCGACCTACAATGAGCAGTTCTTC. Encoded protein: CASSLGYSTYNEQFF.

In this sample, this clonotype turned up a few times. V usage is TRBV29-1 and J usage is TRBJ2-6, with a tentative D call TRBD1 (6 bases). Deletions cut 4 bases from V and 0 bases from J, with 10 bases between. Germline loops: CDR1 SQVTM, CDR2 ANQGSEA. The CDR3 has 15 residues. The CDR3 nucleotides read TGCAGCGTTGCGGGACACTACTCTGGGGCCAACGTCCTGACTTTC. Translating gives CSVAGHYSGANVLTF.

This CDR3 reads CASSAPGTGSRQYF. In DNA, the CDR3 is TGTGCCAGCAGCGCCCCGGGGACAGGGTCCCGTCAGTACTTC. The chain employs TRBV7-9 and TRBJ2-4; 9 bases fit TRBD1. This CDR3 has 14 amino acids. Trimming took 5 bases from V and 12 from J; bases not matched to a gene: 11. Germline CDR1 and CDR2: SEHNR and FQNEAQ (reference sequence).

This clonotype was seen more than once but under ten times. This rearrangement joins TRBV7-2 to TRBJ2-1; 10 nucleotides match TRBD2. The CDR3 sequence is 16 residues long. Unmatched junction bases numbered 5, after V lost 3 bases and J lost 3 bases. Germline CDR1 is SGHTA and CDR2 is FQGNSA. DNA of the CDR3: TGTGCCAGCAGCTTCCTCGGGACTAGCGACTACAATGAGCAGTTCTTC. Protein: CASSFLGTSDYNEQFF. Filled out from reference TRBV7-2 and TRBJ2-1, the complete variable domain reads GAGVSQSPSNKVTEKGKDVELRCDPISGHTALYWYRQSLGQGLEFLIYFQGNSAPDKSGLPSDRFSAERTGGSVSTLTIQRTQQEDSAVYLCASSFLGTSDYNEQFFGPGTRLTVL.